These 29 T cell receptor beta chains originate from one sample sequenced in a study of Ad26.COV2.S vaccination and SARS-CoV-2 variants. Measured with immunoSEQ multiplex PCR; TCRdb has only the in-frame clones, and not every one. The table shows approximately 340,000 clones, with around 90% occurring only once. Material: peripheral blood, obtained after recovery from COVID-19. Every receptor here comes from a human donor who had recovered from COVID-19.

This chain links TRBV19 with TRBJ2-2; D ambiguous. Germline values: CDR1 LNHDA, CDR2 SQIVND (reference sequence). The CDR3 runs to 11 residues. Trimming removed 4 bases from V and 7 bases from J, with 4 bases in between. The CDR3 DNA reads TGTGCCAGTAGTACCCACGGGGAGCTGTTTTTT. Residues: CASSTHGELFF.

The chain carries TRBV18 and TRBJ2-1; 10 bases are shared with TRBD2. The V segment lost 7 bases and the J segment 9 bases; nucleotides outside the gene matches: 9. The CDR3 sequence is 14 residues long. The V gene's germline CDR1 is KGHSH and CDR2 LQKENI. CDR3 DNA: TGTGCCAGCTTCATAGGGCTAGCGGGGGCTGAGCAGTTCTTC. Amino acid sequence: CASFIGLAGAEQFF.

The chain is built from TRBV3-1 (or the pseudogene TRBV3-2) and TRBJ2-7, with 9 bases matching TRBD1. The ends lost 1 base at V and 13 bases at J; junction bases unmatched: 2. The CDR3 extends over 11 amino acids. Germline V lookup: CDR1 LGHDT, CDR2 YNNKEL (reference sequence). CDR3 amino acids: CASSQGDRVYF. For the CDR3, the DNA is TGTGCCAGCAGCCAAGGGGACAGGGTTTACTTC.

This clone was counted once. For the CDR3, the DNA is TGTGCCAGCAGCCCCCATCAGGACAGGGCGCACTATGGCTACACCTTC. Translation: CASSPHQDRAHYGYTF. The rearrangement uses TRBV9 and TRBJ1-2; 8 bases are a match to TRBD1. Trimming took 4 bases from V and 3 from J; bases not matched to a gene: 11. This CDR3 contains 16 residues. Germline V gives CDR1 SGDLS, CDR2 YYNGEE. Based on the CDR3 plus reference TRBV9 and TRBJ1-2, the full variable domain is DSGVTQTPKHLITATGQRVTLRCSPRSGDLSVYWYQQSLDQGLQFLIQYYNGEERAKGNILERFSAQQFPDLHSELNLSSLELGDSALYFCASSPHQDRAHYGYTFGSGTRLTVV.

The CDR3 coding sequence is TGTGCCAGCTCCCGAGGGCAGGGTAACGGGGCTTCCTACGAGCAGTACTTC. Protein: CASSRGQGNGASYEQYF. The V gene is TRBV18, the J gene TRBJ2-7, with D perhaps given as TRBD1 or TRBD2 (5 bases each). The CDR3 runs 17 residues. Between the trimmed V and J ends, which lost 6 bases and 1 base, there was a span of 22 bases. Germline assignment: CDR1 KGHSH and CDR2 LQKENI.

This clone was recorded once. This chain connects TRBV11-2 to TRBJ2-5; D is possibly TRBD1 or TRBD2 (6 bases each). The ends were cut back, 0 bases at V and 7 bases at J, with 18 bases in the middle. The CDR3 runs 16 residues. CDR1 and CDR2 (germline): SGHAT, FQNNGV. The CDR3 region has the DNA TGTGCCAGCAGCTTAGAGCCAGGGGCTTGGGGGGCGACCCAGTACTTC. Its translation: CASSLEPGAWGATQYF. Full variable domain (missing parts from reference TRBV11-2 and TRBJ2-5): EAGVAQSPRYKIIEKRQSVAFWCNPISGHATLYWYQQILGQGPKLLIQFQNNGVVDDSQLPKDRFSAERLKGVDSTLKIQPAKLEDSAVYLCASSLEPGAWGATQYFGPGTRLLVL.

The rearrangement uses TRBV4-2 and TRBJ2-7; 12 nucleotides agree with TRBD1. V lost 3 bases to trimming and J lost 7 bases; unmatched junction nucleotides: 16. CDR3 length equals 18 residues. Germline loops: CDR1 LGHNA, CDR2 YNFKEQ. For the CDR3, the DNA is TGTGCCAGCAGCCATTTAGGGACAGGGGGCCTCATGAATGGTGAGCAGTACTTC. Translation gives CASSHLGTGGLMNGEQYF.

The rearrangement uses TRBV19 and TRBJ1-2, with D unresolved. The CDR3 is 15 amino acids. CDR1 LNHDA and CDR2 SQIVND come from the germline V gene (reference sequence). The ends were cut back, 2 bases at V and 6 bases at J, with 16 bases in the middle. CDR3 region: CASSINSRGRNGYTF. CDR3 in DNA: TGTGCCAGTAGTATAAACTCACGGGGTAGGAATGGCTACACCTTC.

This chain connects TRBV19 to TRBJ1-3; the D is unclear. CDR3 length: 14 residues. From germline, CDR1 is LNHDA and CDR2 SQIVND (reference sequence). Trimming left V 5 bases short and J 0 bases short, with 8 bases between. In DNA form, the CDR3 reads TGTGCCAGTAGTTGGATTAACTCTGGAAACACCATATATTTT. Its translation is CASSWINSGNTIYF.

This chain joins TRBV18 and TRBJ2-3; tentative D call: TRBD1 (5 bases). CDR1 and CDR2 from the germline V gene are KGHSH and LQKENI. Between the trimmed V and J ends, which lost 3 bases and 0 bases, there was a span of 19 bases. The CDR3 extends over 18 amino acids. CDR3 sequence (DNA): TGTGCCAGCTCACCCCTATCAACAGGACCGGGTAGCACAGATACGCAGTATTTT. Translation: CASSPLSTGPGSTDTQYF.

V gene TRBV6-1 combines with J gene TRBJ2-7, with D unresolved. The CDR3 spans 18 residues. Between the trimmed V and J ends, which lost 0 bases and 0 bases, there was a span of 18 bases. Germline-derived CDR1 and CDR2 are MNHNS and SASEGT. CDR3 DNA sequence: TGTGCCAGCAGTGAAGCGCTGGGGTGGACCTCCCTCTCCTACGAGCAGTACTTC. This translates into CASSEALGWTSLSYEQYF.

The chain joins TRBV28 to TRBJ1-3, with D possibly TRBD1 on 5 matching bases. CDR3 length: 15 residues. CDR1 MDHEN and CDR2 SYDVKM come from the germline V gene. Trimming took 7 bases from V and 0 from J, leaving 13 bases between them. CDR3 in amino acids: CASKPTVSSGNTIYF. CDR3 DNA: TGTGCCAGCAAACCGACAGTTAGCTCTGGAAACACCATATATTTT.

The genes are TRBV7-2 and TRBJ1-4, with a tentative D call TRBD1 (5 bases). Germline V gene sequence: CDR1 SGHTA, CDR2 FQGNSA. The CDR3 covers 14 residues. The V end lost 5 bases, the J end lost 7 bases, and 14 bases lay between the germline ends. Written as DNA, the CDR3 is TGTGCCAGCAGCACCGGGGCGGTCCCTGAAAAACTGTTTTTT. As protein: CASSTGAVPEKLFF.

The chain joins TRBV6-2 or TRBV6-3 to TRBJ2-3; 10 positions match TRBD2. The CDR3 loop spans 18 amino acids. J was trimmed by 2 bases and V by 2 bases; bases with no gene match: 10. Germline CDR1 and CDR2: MNHEY and SVGEGT. DNA for the CDR3: TGTGCCAGCAGTTACCCTCCCCTAGCGGGGGCCTTCACAGATACGCAGTATTTT. Translation: CASSYPPLAGAFTDTQYF.

In its sample, this clone was seen once. The chain carries TRBV3-1 (or the pseudogene TRBV3-2) and TRBJ2-2; TRBD2 agrees at 8 bases. Trimming removed 4 bases from V and 5 bases from J; junction bases left unmatched: 3. Germline CDR1 is LGHDT and CDR2 is YNNKEL (reference sequence). CDR3 size: 14 residues. The CDR3 DNA is TGTGCCAGCAGCCGTAGCGGGGCTACCGGGGAGCTGTTTTTT. This sequence encodes CASSRSGATGELFF.

The chain couples TRBV19 to TRBJ2-1; D possibly corresponds to TRBD2 (5 bases). Germline V CDR1 and CDR2: LNHDA, SQIVND (reference sequence). The CDR3 runs 11 residues. Between the trimmed V and J ends, which lost 3 bases and 9 bases, there was a span of 6 bases. CDR3 sequence reads: CASSMAGEQFF. The CDR3 nucleotides are TGTGCCAGTAGTATGGCGGGTGAGCAGTTCTTC.

This chain connects TRBV6-1 to TRBJ2-3, with 12 bases lining up with TRBD1. CDR1 and CDR2 from the germline V gene are MNHNS and SASEGT. V shed 4 bases and J 5 bases; nucleotides not matched to a gene: 7. The length of the CDR3 is 16 residues. CDR3 in amino acids: CASSGRGTGGIDTQYF. CDR3 nucleotides: TGTGCCAGCAGTGGCCGCGGGACAGGGGGCATAGATACGCAGTATTTT.

This chain uses TRBV9 with TRBJ1-1; no clear D gene. This CDR3 spans 12 amino acids. V gave up 4 bases and J gave up 8 bases, with 12 bases separating them. Looked up from germline, CDR1 is SGDLS and CDR2 is YYNGEE. The CDR3 DNA sequence: TGTGCCAGCAGCCCTACCGGGAAAGAAGCTTTCTTT. This sequence encodes CASSPTGKEAFF.

Only a few counts were recorded for this clone. The rearrangement uses TRBV20-1 and TRBJ2-1, with a weak D call TRBD2 (7 bases). Germline lookup yields CDR1 DFQATT and CDR2 SNEGSKA (reference sequence). Deletions cut 6 bases from V and 9 bases from J, with 12 bases between. This CDR3 is built from 11 residues. Written as DNA, the CDR3 is TGCAGTGCATGGGGGGGCGGTGAGCAGTTCTTC. Encoded protein: CSAWGGGEQFF.

The CDR3: CSVTGGANYGYTF. The CDR3, as DNA: TGCAGCGTCACAGGAGGCGCTAACTATGGCTACACCTTC. V and J are TRBV29-1 and TRBJ1-2; possibly TRBD1 for D (5 bases). Germline V gene data show CDR1 as SQVTM and CDR2 as ANQGSEA. The length of the CDR3 is 13 residues. Trimming removed 6 bases at V and 0 bases at J, with 11 bases between. Variable domain in full (rest from reference TRBV29-1 and TRBJ1-2): SAVISQKPSRDICQRGTSLTIQCQVDSQVTMMFWYRQQPGQSLTLIATANQGSEATYESGFVIDKFPISRPNLTFSTLTVSNMSPEDSSIYLCSVTGGANYGYTFGSGTRLTVV.

This clone has just one count. CDR3 coding DNA: TGTGCCACCAGCAGAGAGTCAGGCGCGAACACTGAAGCTTTCTTT. Translated, it gives CATSRESGANTEAFF. The rearrangement links TRBV15 to TRBJ1-1; D remains unclear. V was clipped by 0 bases and J by 1 base, with 9 bases between them. CDR1 is LNHNV and CDR2 is YYDKDF in the germline V gene (reference sequence). The CDR3 spans 15 residues.

The V call is TRBV2, the J call TRBJ2-7; a weak D match, TRBD1 (6 bases). V was trimmed by 8 bases and J by 1 base, leaving 12 bases between them. The germline V gene encodes CDR1 SNHLY and CDR2 FYNNEI. The CDR3 consists of 13 residues. In DNA form, the CDR3 reads TGTGCCAGCTGGGACAAAAGTTCCTACGAGCAGTACTTC. The encoded protein is CASWDKSSYEQYF.

The genes are TRBV6-5 and TRBJ1-2; 7 nucleotides agree with TRBD1. V was pared by 2 bases and J by 6 bases, with 6 bases of the junction left unmatched. The CDR3 is 14 residues long. CDR1 and CDR2 (germline): MNHEY, SVGAGI. This chain's CDR3 is CASSYRGDRDGYTF. The CDR3 coding sequence is TGTGCCAGCAGTTACCGCGGAGACAGGGATGGCTACACCTTC.

The chain employs TRBV24-1 and TRBJ2-3; 8 bases map to TRBD2. This CDR3 spans 16 amino acids. Germline CDR1 and CDR2: KGHDR and SFDVKD. V lost 4 bases and J lost 2; bases outside the gene matches: 7. In DNA, the CDR3 is TGTGCCACCAGTGACGGGGGGACTAGGTTCACAGATACGCAGTATTTT. Its protein is CATSDGGTRFTDTQYF.

The chain recombines TRBV5-1 with TRBJ2-5, with 9 bases that match TRBD2. V dropped 0 bases and J dropped 5; count of bases not matched to a gene: 5. CDR1 and CDR2 (germline): SGHRS, YFSETQ. The CDR3 extends over 15 amino acids. The CDR3 reads CASSLAAGGLETQYF. CDR3 DNA: TGCGCCAGCAGCTTGGCGGCGGGGGGGCTGGAGACCCAGTACTTC.

J is TRBJ1-1 and V is TRBV4-1, with 10 bases that match TRBD1. Germline V CDR1 and CDR2: MGHRA, YSYEKL. CDR3 length equals 18 residues. Trimming at V came to 7 bases and at J to 8 bases, leaving 22 bases not matched to a gene. This CDR3 is CASTLRLRDRGEGVEAFF. The CDR3 nucleotides are TGCGCCAGCACCCTAAGACTTCGGGACAGGGGAGAGGGGGTCGAAGCTTTCTTT.

The rearrangement joins TRBV9 to TRBJ1-4; 11 bases match TRBD1. Germline CDR1 is SGDLS and CDR2 is YYNGEE. This CDR3 region has 18 residues. V was clipped by 3 bases and J by 0 bases; unmatched bases: 7. The CDR3 region is CASSARGTGGSTNEKLFF. The CDR3 region has the DNA TGTGCCAGCAGCGCGAGGGGGACAGGGGGGTCAACTAATGAAAAACTGTTTTTT.

This rearrangement joins TRBV6-5 to TRBJ2-7; a weak D match, TRBD2 (6 bases). Germline CDR1 reads MNHEY; CDR2 reads SVGAGI. The CDR3 is made up of 16 amino acids. V was shortened by 0 bases and J by 5 bases, with 17 bases between the two germline ends. DNA for the CDR3: TGTGCCAGCAGTTACTCAGGGGTTTGGACTAAAAACGAGCAGTACTTC. It translates to CASSYSGVWTKNEQYF.

This chain uses TRBV7-9 with TRBJ1-2, with a weak D call TRBD1 (5 bases). CDR3 length: 15 residues. Germline assignment: CDR1 SEHNR and CDR2 FQNEAQ (reference sequence). Between the trimmed V and J ends, which lost 5 bases and 1 base, there was a span of 14 bases. The CDR3 protein is CASSLFGTVNYGYTF. CDR3 bases: TGTGCCAGCAGCCTATTTGGGACGGTTAACTATGGCTACACCTTC.